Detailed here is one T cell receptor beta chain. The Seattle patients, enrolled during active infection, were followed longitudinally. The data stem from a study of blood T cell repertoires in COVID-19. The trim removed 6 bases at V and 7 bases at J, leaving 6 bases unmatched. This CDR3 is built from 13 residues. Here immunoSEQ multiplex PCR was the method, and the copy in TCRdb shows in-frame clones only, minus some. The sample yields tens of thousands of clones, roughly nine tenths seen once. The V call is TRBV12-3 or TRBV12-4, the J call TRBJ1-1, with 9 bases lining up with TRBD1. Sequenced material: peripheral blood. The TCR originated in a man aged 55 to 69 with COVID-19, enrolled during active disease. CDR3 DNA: TGTGCCAGCAGGCTGGACAGGGGAGATGAAGCTTTCTTT. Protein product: CASRLDRGDEAFF.